This T cell receptor beta chain was captured in a study of shared clonotypes between healthy human individuals. Overall study context: The plates for each donor numbered three CD4 naive, three CD4 memory, two CD8 naive and one CD8 memory. Study conclusions and caveats: Researchers sampled blood only, noting tissue repertoires likely differ.

Notes on this clone: Its antigen is unidentified. One end of the junction fails to match germline, which may point to a read error.

Some clones are missing from TCRdb's copy, which holds only in-frame ones; the method was immunoSEQ multiplex PCR. This sample has 1.5 million to 1.9 million clones, with around 98% found just once. Every donor was a Caucasian adult from Nashville, Tennessee. Splitting of CD4+ cells produced CD45RA+ naive and CD45RA-negative memory subsets. This receptor was obtained from a man aged 30 to 39 in good health. The sequencing input was naive CD4+ T cells sorted from blood. Subset of the sample: CD45RA+ positively selected.

The CDR3 spells CASGLSTVTGAFF. CDR3 nucleotide sequence: TGTGCTAGTGGTTTATCGACAGTAACTGGAGCTTTCTTT. The chain joins TRBV12-5 to TRBJ1-1, with D maybe TRBD1 (5 bases). Per germline, CDR1 LGHNT and CDR2 FRNRAP. The CDR3 is 13 residues long.